This T cell receptor beta chain appears in the sequencing data of a study of T cell responses to AZD1222 COVID-19 vaccine (dated by TCRdb to 2020 to 2022). Some background on the complete study: AZD1222 recipients given second doses at about 4 weeks or at about 12 weeks were pooled, since spike-specific TCR depth and breadth were not found to differ between the two schedules. A total of 233 trial participants underwent TCR sequencing, of whom roughly 210 had received two doses of AZD1222 and some 25 had received two doses of the MenACWY control vaccine. Enrollment into the trials was organized by age into subgroups of 18-55, 56-69 and 70-plus years, and those subgroups contained roughly 140, 27 and 60 TCR-sequenced participants, respectively.

CDR1 and CDR2 are read off the germline V gene as MDHEN and SYDVKM. From its cysteine to its phenylalanine, the CDR3 spans 17 amino acids. Only the CDR3 DNA is retained, 51 bases long and in frame from the first base. The junction shows trimming of 6 bases on V and 2 bases on J, and the gene matches do not reach 15 bases of it. The study at large found these results: Participants were mostly white British, with more females than males. The authors suggested clonal diversity may have been underestimated. Reportedly, almost half of the unique spike-specific TCRs recognized epitopes lying outside the regions that are mutated in the B.1.351 and B.1.1.7 variants. Only five or six AZD1222 recipients were SARS-CoV-2 seropositive at baseline, limiting conclusions about previously exposed vaccinees. The 56-69-year group was small, and its depth increase did not reach significance, likely because of low power. After two AZD1222 doses, both the breadth and the depth of spike-specific TCRs were significantly higher than at day 0 and than in MenACWY recipients. Because no samples from the day 14 peak response were available, repertoires could be characterized only after the peak T cell response. The vaccine-associated CD4 TCRs covered the entire spike protein, and the dominant responses fell in regions 160-218 and 743-854.

This clone has a handful of counts. The target of this receptor is not known. It has no much larger one-base neighbor in the sample; base qualities were not kept. Taken with the paper, the label for time point translates to: baseline before first vaccination. The vaccinee samples were drawn from two UK trials, COV001 and COV002, one of which was a single-blind randomized controlled phase 2/3 trial testing AZD1222 (ChAdOx1 nCoV-19) in healthy adults. For TCRbeta chain sequencing, PBMC samples from trial participants were taken at day 0 and at day 28 after the second dose. The CDR3 regions of human TCRbeta chains were analyzed by immunosequencing. In the source study's methods: Repertoire TCRs were checked for matches against a reference library of SARS-CoV-2-specific TCRs that had been generated using the MIRA antigen-specificity platform. Breadth meant the fraction of unique TCRs that were SARS-CoV-2-associated, whereas depth meant the fraction of total T cells that were SARS-CoV-2-associated. Using the MIRA data, each spike-specific TCR was mapped to the spike region that the TCR reacts to and placed in a CD4 or CD8 class. Log10-transformed breadth and depth values were compared by one-way ANOVA with Sidak's multiple comparisons tests. TCRdb took this table from immuneACCESS and kept in-frame rearrangements with V and J called. Such tables lack part of the clones; where checked against another copy, unresolved V genes explain under half of the gap, and the rest is unexplained. V and J calls and clone size are given by that table; D and trimming were obtained from the DNA. The sample table lists about 130,000 clones, more than 85% of them with a count of one. Together, the top ten hold approximately 3.1% of the sample.

The sample was peripheral blood, taken on day 0 of AZD1222 vaccination. The chain uses TRBV28 and TRBJ2-5, and TRBD1 matches 7 of the central bases. The sequence derives from an adult in good health. The CDR3 in this case is CASRITRGRRGQETQYF. In nucleotide form, the sequence is TGTGCCAGCAGGATTACGAGGGGACGCAGGGGGCAAGAGACCCAGTACTTC.